This TCR beta chain is from a study of T cell responses to AZD1222 COVID-19 vaccine. Overall study findings and caveats: Sampling that yielded the repertoires occurred only after the peak T cell response.

The repertoire was sequenced with immunoSEQ multiplex PCR; TCRdb's copy has only in-frame clones and lacks some. The sample includes some 130,000 clones, just over 85% seen only once; the top ten take about 22%. Looked up from germline, CDR1 is MNHEY and CDR2 is SVGEGT. With 4 bases removed from V and 8 bases from J, the gap between germline ends came to 18 bases. The CDR3 has 15 amino acids. The sample holds a few counts of this clone. Its antigen is unknown. The source was peripheral blood, collected on day 0 of AZD1222 vaccination. The sequence was obtained from an adult in good health. The rearrangement uses TRBV6-2 or TRBV6-3 and TRBJ2-1; D is possibly TRBD2 (7 bases). The CDR3 sequence is CASSSVGGRKDEQFF. The CDR3 nucleotides read TGTGCCAGCAGTTCCGTCGGGGGGCGGAAGGATGAGCAGTTCTTC.